This T cell receptor (beta chain) appears in the sequencing data of a study of blood T cell repertoires in COVID-19. Per the study methods: Amplifying reference gene primers gave estimates of nucleated cell counts. Clones were sequenced by immunoSEQ multiplex PCR, and TCRdb holds only the in-frame ones, with some missing. The V and J calls and clone size were taken over from that table, and D and trimming were inferred from the DNA. The table lists 110,000 or so clones, roughly 80% of them singletons. Trimming shortened V by 5 bases and J by 0 bases, and 11 bases separated the two germline ends. Germline V lookup: CDR1 LNHNV, CDR2 YYDKDF (reference sequence). This CDR3 region has 16 residues.

The sequencing sample was made of peripheral blood. This chain joins TRBV15 and TRBJ2-6; D not resolved. The clonotype originates from a man between 45 and 60 years old with acute or convalescent COVID-19. The CDR3 region is CATSVTAISGANVLTF. CDR3 coding DNA: TGTGCCACCAGCGTCACTGCCATCTCTGGGGCCAACGTCCTGACTTTC. The full variable domain, rest sourced from reference TRBV15 and TRBJ2-6, is DAMVIQNPRYQVTQFGKPVTLSCSQTLNHNVMYWYQQKSSQAPKLLFHYYDKDFNNEADTPDNFQSRRPNTSFCFLDIRSPGLGDTAMYLCATSVTAISGANVLTFGAGSRLTVL.